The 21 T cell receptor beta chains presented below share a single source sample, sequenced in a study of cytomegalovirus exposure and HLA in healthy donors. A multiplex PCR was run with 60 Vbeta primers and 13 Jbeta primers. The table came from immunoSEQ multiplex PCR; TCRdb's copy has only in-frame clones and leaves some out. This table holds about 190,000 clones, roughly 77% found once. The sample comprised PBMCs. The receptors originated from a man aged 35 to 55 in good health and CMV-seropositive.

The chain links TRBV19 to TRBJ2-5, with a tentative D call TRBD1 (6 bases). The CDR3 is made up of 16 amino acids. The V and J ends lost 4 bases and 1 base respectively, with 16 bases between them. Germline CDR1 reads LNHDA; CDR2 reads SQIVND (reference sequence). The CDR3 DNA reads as TGTGCCAGTAGTAGCCATGCTGGGGGCCTCCAAGAGACCCAGTACTTC. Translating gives CASSSHAGGLQETQYF.

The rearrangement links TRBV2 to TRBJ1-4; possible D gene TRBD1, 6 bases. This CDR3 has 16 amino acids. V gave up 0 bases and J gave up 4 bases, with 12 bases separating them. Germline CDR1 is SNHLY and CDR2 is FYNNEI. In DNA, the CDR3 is TGTGCCAGCAGTGAAGCGGTGGGGGCCAGTAATGAAAAACTGTTTTTT. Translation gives CASSEAVGASNEKLFF. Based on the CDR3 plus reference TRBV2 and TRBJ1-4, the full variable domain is EPEVTQTPSHQVTQMGQEVILRCVPISNHLYFYWYRQILGQKVEFLVSFYNNEISEKSEIFDDQFSVERPDGSNFTLKIRSTKLEDSAMYFCASSEAVGASNEKLFFGSGTQLSVL.

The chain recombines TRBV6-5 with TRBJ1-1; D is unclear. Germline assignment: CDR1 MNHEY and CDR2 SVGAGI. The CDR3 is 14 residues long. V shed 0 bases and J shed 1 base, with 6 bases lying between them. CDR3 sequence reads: CASSYSPGNTEAFF. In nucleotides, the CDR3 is TGTGCCAGCAGTTACTCGCCAGGGAACACTGAAGCTTTCTTT.

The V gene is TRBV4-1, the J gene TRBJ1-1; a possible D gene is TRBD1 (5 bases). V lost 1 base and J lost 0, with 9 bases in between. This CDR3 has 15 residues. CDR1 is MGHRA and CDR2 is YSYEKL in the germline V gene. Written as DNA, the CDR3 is TGCGCCAGCAGCCAAGTGGCAGGGATGAACACTGAAGCTTTCTTT. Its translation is CASSQVAGMNTEAFF.

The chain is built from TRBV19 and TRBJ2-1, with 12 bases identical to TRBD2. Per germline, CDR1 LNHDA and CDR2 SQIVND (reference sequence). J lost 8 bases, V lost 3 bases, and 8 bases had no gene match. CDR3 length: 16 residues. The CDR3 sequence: CASSMASGRAHDEQFF. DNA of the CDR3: TGTGCCAGTAGTATGGCTAGCGGGAGGGCCCACGATGAGCAGTTCTTC.

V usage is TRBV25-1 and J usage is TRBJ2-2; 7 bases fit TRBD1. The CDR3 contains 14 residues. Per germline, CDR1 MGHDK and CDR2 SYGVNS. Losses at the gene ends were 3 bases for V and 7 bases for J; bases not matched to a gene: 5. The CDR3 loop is CASSETGSGGELFF. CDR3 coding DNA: TGTGCCAGCAGTGAGACAGGGTCCGGCGGGGAGCTGTTTTTT.

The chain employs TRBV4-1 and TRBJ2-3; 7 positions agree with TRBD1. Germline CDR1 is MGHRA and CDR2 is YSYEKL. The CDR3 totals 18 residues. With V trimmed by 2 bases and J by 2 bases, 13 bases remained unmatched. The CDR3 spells CASSQHVTGLVSTDTQYF. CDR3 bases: TGCGCCAGCAGCCAACACGTGACAGGGCTCGTTTCCACAGATACGCAGTATTTT.

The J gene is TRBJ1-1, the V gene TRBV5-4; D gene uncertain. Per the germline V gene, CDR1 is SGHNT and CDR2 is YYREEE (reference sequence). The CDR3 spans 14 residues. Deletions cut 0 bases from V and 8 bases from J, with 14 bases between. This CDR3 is CASSLGPGVLEAFF. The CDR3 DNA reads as TGTGCCAGCAGCTTGGGGCCAGGTGTCCTGGAAGCTTTCTTT.

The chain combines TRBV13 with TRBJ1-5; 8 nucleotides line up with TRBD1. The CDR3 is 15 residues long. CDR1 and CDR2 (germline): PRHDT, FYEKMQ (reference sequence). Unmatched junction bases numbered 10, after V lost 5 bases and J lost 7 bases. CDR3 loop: CASSRTGAGGQPQHF. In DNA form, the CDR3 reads TGTGCCAGCAGCCGTACAGGGGCAGGGGGCCAGCCCCAGCATTTT.

The CDR3 DNA reads TGTGCCAGCAGTGTTTCCGGGACAGGTCGTGTTAACAATCAGCCCCAGCATTTT. This gives the protein CASSVSGTGRVNNQPQHF. The rearrangement links TRBV6-1 to TRBJ1-5; 8 bases fit TRBD1. The junction had 14 bases not matched to a gene; V was cut back by 4 bases and J by 3 bases. Looked up from germline, CDR1 is MNHNS and CDR2 is SASEGT. The CDR3 spans 18 residues.

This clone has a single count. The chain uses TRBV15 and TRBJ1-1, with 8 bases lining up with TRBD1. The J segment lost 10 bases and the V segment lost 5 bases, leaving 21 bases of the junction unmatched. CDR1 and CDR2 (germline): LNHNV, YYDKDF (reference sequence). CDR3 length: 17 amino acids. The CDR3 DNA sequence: TGTGCCACCAGCTTGACCGAGCAGGGGGCTCCCCTAAGGGGAGCTTTCTTT. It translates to CATSLTEQGAPLRGAFF.

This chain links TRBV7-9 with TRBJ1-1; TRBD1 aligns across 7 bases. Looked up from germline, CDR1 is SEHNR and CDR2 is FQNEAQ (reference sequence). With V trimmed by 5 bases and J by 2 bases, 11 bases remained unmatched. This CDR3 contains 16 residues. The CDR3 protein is CASSEVDRSSNTEAFF. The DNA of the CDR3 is TGTGCCAGCAGCGAAGTGGACAGGTCATCAAACACTGAAGCTTTCTTT.

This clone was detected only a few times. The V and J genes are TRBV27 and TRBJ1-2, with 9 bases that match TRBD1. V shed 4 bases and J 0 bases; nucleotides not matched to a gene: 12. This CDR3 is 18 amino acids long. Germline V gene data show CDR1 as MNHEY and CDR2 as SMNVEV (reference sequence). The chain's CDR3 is CASSSNRDRVRANYGYTF. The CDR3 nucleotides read TGTGCCAGCAGTTCCAACCGGGACAGGGTTAGAGCTAACTATGGCTACACCTTC.

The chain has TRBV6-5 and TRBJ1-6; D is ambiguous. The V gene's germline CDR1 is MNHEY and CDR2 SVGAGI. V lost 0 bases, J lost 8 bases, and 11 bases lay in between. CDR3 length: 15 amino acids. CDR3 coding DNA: TGTGCCAGCAGTTACTCGACGGGTTACGATTCACCCCTCCACTTT. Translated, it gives CASSYSTGYDSPLHF.

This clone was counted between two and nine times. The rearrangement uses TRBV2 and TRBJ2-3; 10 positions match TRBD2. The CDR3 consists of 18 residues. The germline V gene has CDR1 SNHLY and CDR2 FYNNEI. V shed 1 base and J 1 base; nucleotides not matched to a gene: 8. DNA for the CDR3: TGTGCCAGCAGTGAAGACCTAGCGGGGGCTCGGGGCACAGATACGCAGTATTTT. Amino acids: CASSEDLAGARGTDTQYF.

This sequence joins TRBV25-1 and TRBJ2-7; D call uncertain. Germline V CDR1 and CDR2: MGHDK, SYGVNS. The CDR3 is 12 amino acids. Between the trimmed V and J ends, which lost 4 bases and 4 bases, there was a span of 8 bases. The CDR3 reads CASSGRLYEQYF. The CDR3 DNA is TGTGCCAGCAGTGGTCGACTGTACGAGCAGTACTTC.

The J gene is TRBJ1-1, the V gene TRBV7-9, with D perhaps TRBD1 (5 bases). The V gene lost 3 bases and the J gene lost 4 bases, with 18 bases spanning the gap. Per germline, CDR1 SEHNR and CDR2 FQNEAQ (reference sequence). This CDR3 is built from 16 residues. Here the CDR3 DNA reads TGTGCCAGCAGCTTGGGGCGAGCAGTCGGGCCCACTGAAGCTTTCTTT. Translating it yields CASSLGRAVGPTEAFF.

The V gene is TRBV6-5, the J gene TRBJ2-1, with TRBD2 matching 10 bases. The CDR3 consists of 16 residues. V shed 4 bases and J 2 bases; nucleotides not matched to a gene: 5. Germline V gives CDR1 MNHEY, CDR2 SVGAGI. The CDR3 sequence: CASSFLAGEPYNEQFF. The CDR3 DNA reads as TGTGCCAGCAGTTTTCTAGCGGGAGAACCCTACAATGAGCAGTTCTTC.

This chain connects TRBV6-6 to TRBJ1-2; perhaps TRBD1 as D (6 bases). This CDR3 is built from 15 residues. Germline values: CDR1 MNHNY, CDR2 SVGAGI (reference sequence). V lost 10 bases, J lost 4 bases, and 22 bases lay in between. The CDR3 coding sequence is TGTGCCACCCGATGGGCGGGGGGGCCCTCCTATGGCTACACCTTC. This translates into CATRWAGGPSYGYTF.

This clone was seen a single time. Written as DNA, the CDR3 is TGCGCCAGCAGCTTGGACAGAAGCATCTCTGGGGCCAACGTCCTGACTTTC. It is translated as CASSLDRSISGANVLTF. This chain uses TRBV5-1 with TRBJ2-6; the D is unclear. The CDR3 is 17 amino acids. The V end lost 0 bases, the J end lost 0 bases, and 10 bases lay between the germline ends. The germline CDR1 and CDR2 sequences are SGHRS and YFSETQ.

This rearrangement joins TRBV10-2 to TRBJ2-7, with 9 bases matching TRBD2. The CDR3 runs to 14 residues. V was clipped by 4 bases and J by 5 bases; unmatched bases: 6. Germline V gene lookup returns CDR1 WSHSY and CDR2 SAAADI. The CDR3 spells CASSAGTSFDEQYF. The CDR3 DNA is TGCGCCAGCAGTGCCGGGACTAGCTTCGACGAGCAGTACTTC.